The 17 T cell receptor beta chains below were found in one sample sequenced in a study of cytomegalovirus exposure and HLA in healthy donors. Primers for the PCR totalled 60 Vbeta and 13 Jbeta. Some clones are missing from TCRdb's copy, which holds only in-frame ones; the method was immunoSEQ multiplex PCR. In the table there are about 110,000 clones, around 72% of which are singletons. Sequenced input: PBMCs. Source of these receptors: a woman aged 40 to 50 in good health and CMV-seropositive.

The rearrangement links TRBV4-1 to TRBJ2-6; TRBD1 aligns across 11 bases. Germline V CDR1 and CDR2: MGHRA, YSYEKL. J gave up 3 bases and V 1 base, and 17 bases lay outside the gene matches. The CDR3 spans 22 residues. The chain's CDR3 is CASSQGQALGGQGVYGANVLTF. Written as DNA, the CDR3 is TGCGCCAGCAGCCAAGGTCAGGCACTTGGGGGACAGGGGGTATATGGGGCCAACGTCCTGACTTTC.

This clone was counted between two and nine times. The chain employs TRBV5-5 and TRBJ2-7; D is unclear. This CDR3 has 14 amino acids. Trimming stripped 1 base from V and 2 bases from J, with 10 bases between. Germline CDR1 reads SGHKS; CDR2 reads YYEKEE (reference sequence). The CDR3 DNA follows: TGTGCCAGCAGCTTGCCTGATGCAGCCTACGAGCAGTACTTC. Its translation: CASSLPDAAYEQYF.

The gene calls are TRBV7-9 and TRBJ1-2; a possible D gene is TRBD1 (5 bases). The CDR3 has 15 residues. The germline V gene has CDR1 SEHNR and CDR2 FQNEAQ (reference sequence). Trimming removed 2 bases from V and 6 bases from J, with 16 bases in between. The CDR3 protein is CASSLIGRVSNGYTF. In DNA, the CDR3 is TGTGCCAGCAGCTTAATAGGCAGGGTTTCGAATGGCTACACCTTC.

This clone occurred a few times. The chain carries TRBV29-1 and TRBJ2-1, with 7 bases aligning to TRBD1. CDR1 and CDR2 from the germline V gene are SQVTM and ANQGSEA. The CDR3 is made up of 14 amino acids. J gave up 8 bases and V 0 bases, and 7 bases lay outside the gene matches. CDR3 sequence: CSVEDRTGGYEQFF. Written as DNA, the CDR3 is TGCAGCGTTGAAGACCGGACAGGCGGGTATGAGCAGTTCTTC.

The chain links TRBV11-2 to TRBJ1-1; D is perhaps TRBD1 (5 bases). V was cut by 3 bases and J by 0 bases, with 11 bases left in between. The CDR3 is 15 amino acids. From germline, CDR1 is SGHAT and CDR2 FQNNGV. The CDR3 sequence: CASSLGLQVNTEAFF. The DNA of the CDR3 is TGTGCCAGCAGCTTGGGTTTACAGGTGAACACTGAAGCTTTCTTT.

V usage is TRBV7-2 and J usage is TRBJ1-2, with 7 positions matching TRBD1. CDR1 is SGHTA and CDR2 is FQGNSA in the germline V gene. The CDR3 has 15 amino acids. J was trimmed by 5 bases and V by 5 bases; bases with no gene match: 11. CDR3 sequence reads: CASSPHQGGTYGYTF. CDR3 DNA sequence: TGTGCCAGCAGCCCCCACCAGGGGGGTACATATGGCTACACCTTC.

The V gene is TRBV7-2, the J gene TRBJ1-1, with D unclear. The CDR3 consists of 13 residues. V lost 5 bases to trimming and J lost 5 bases, with 12 bases between them. The germline V gene encodes CDR1 SGHTA and CDR2 FQGNSA. In DNA form, the CDR3 reads TGTGCCAGCAGCCCCCACATGGAGACTGAAGCTTTCTTT. Encoded protein: CASSPHMETEAFF. Using reference TRBV7-2 and TRBJ1-1 for the parts outside the CDR3, the full variable domain is GAGVSQSPSNKVTEKGKDVELRCDPISGHTALYWYRQSLGQGLEFLIYFQGNSAPDKSGLPSDRFSAERTGGSVSTLTIQRTQQEDSAVYLCASSPHMETEAFFGQGTRLTVV.

This CDR3 reads CASSTGNTEAFF. Here the CDR3 DNA reads TGCGCCAGCAGTACCGGGAACACTGAAGCTTTCTTT. This rearrangement joins TRBV5-1 to TRBJ1-1; D is unresolved. Germline-derived CDR1 and CDR2 are SGHRS and YFSETQ. The CDR3 spans 12 residues. V lost 5 bases and J 1 base, leaving 6 bases between the germline ends.

V usage is TRBV4-3 and J usage is TRBJ2-1; 9 bases agree with TRBD2. V shed 0 bases and J 6 bases; nucleotides not matched to a gene: 9. From germline, CDR1 is LGHNA and CDR2 YSLEER. CDR3 length equals 17 residues. The CDR3 loop reads CASSQDRRGGPRNEQFF. Written as DNA, the CDR3 is TGCGCCAGCAGCCAAGATAGGCGGGGGGGCCCTCGCAATGAGCAGTTCTTC.

The chain recombines TRBV2 with TRBJ2-7; D might be TRBD2 (5 bases). This CDR3 is built from 14 residues. Germline CDR1 SNHLY, CDR2 FYNNEI. V was cut by 7 bases and J by 0 bases, with 13 bases left in between. The CDR3 spells CASKRAVNSYEQYF. DNA of the CDR3: TGTGCCAGCAAGAGGGCAGTGAACTCCTACGAGCAGTACTTC. Together with reference TRBV2 and TRBJ2-7, the CDR3 gives the full variable domain: EPEVTQTPSHQVTQMGQEVILRCVPISNHLYFYWYRQILGQKVEFLVSFYNNEISEKSEIFDDQFSVERPDGSNFTLKIRSTKLEDSAMYFCASKRAVNSYEQYFGPGTRLTVT.

The chain has TRBV7-9 and TRBJ2-5, with TRBD2 as a possible D gene (5 bases). From germline, CDR1 is SEHNR and CDR2 FQNEAQ (reference sequence). The CDR3 is 14 amino acids. Trimming pared 6 bases from V and 6 bases from J, leaving 17 bases between. The CDR3 DNA reads TGTGCCAGCAGAATCCGAGAGGGTGCCCAGACCCAGTACTTC. Translating gives CASRIREGAQTQYF.

The rearrangement joins TRBV11-2 to TRBJ1-2; 7 bases are shared with TRBD1. CDR3 length: 17 residues. Germline V gene sequence: CDR1 SGHAT, CDR2 FQNNGV. Trimming cost V 6 bases and J 3 bases; bases outside gene matches: 16. The CDR3 here is CASRDFRDSRFYYGYTF. The CDR3 coding sequence is TGTGCCAGCAGAGATTTTCGGGACAGCCGTTTTTACTATGGCTACACCTTC. The entire variable domain, with the rest obtained from reference TRBV11-2 and TRBJ1-2, is as follows: EAGVAQSPRYKIIEKRQSVAFWCNPISGHATLYWYQQILGQGPKLLIQFQNNGVVDDSQLPKDRFSAERLKGVDSTLKIQPAKLEDSAVYLCASRDFRDSRFYYGYTFGSGTRLTVV.

The chain has TRBV29-1 and TRBJ2-1; TRBD2 matches 8 bases. The CDR3 is made up of 17 amino acids. CDR1 is SQVTM, CDR2 ANQGSEA, per germline. Trimming removed 6 bases from V and 8 bases from J; junction bases left unmatched: 21. The CDR3 loop is CSVRGGQGQTLRDEQFF. CDR3 DNA sequence: TGCAGCGTCCGGGGGGGGCAGGGGCAAACGTTGCGCGATGAGCAGTTCTTC.

The rearrangement joins TRBV5-1 to TRBJ2-2; 9 nucleotides agree with TRBD1. Germline V CDR1 and CDR2: SGHRS, YFSETQ. CDR3 length: 16 residues. J gave up 4 bases and V 1 base, and 5 bases lay outside the gene matches. The CDR3 DNA sequence: TGCGCCAGCAGCTTGAGCGGGACAGGGTCCACCGGGGAGCTGTTTTTT. It yields the protein CASSLSGTGSTGELFF.

The chain carries TRBV6-6 and TRBJ2-3; the match to TRBD2 covers 13 bases. The V and J ends lost 6 bases and 2 bases, in that order; junction bases with no gene match: 2. Germline assignment: CDR1 MNHNY and CDR2 SVGAGI (reference sequence). The CDR3 extends over 15 amino acids. The CDR3 region is CASRGLAGFTDTQYF. The CDR3 region has the DNA TGTGCCAGCAGGGGACTAGCGGGATTCACAGATACGCAGTATTTT.

This clone was recorded a few times. The rearrangement uses TRBV5-6 and TRBJ1-4; the D gene is possibly TRBD1 (6 bases). This CDR3 has 14 residues. Germline CDR1 SGHDT, CDR2 YYEEEE. With 4 bases removed from V and 4 bases from J, the gap between germline ends came to 11 bases. CDR3 DNA: TGTGCCAGCAGCCTCCGGACAGTTAATGAAAAACTGTTTTTT. It is translated as CASSLRTVNEKLFF.

This clone was detected a few times. V gene TRBV7-9 combines with J gene TRBJ2-7; 13 bases match TRBD2. Germline trimming cut 5 bases from V and 2 bases from J; bases unmatched to any gene: 9. The CDR3 length is 17 residues. In germline, CDR1 is SEHNR, CDR2 FQNEAQ (reference sequence). The CDR3 here is CASSPRTSGGFPYEQYF. CDR3 DNA: TGTGCCAGCAGCCCCAGGACTAGCGGGGGCTTCCCCTACGAGCAGTACTTC.